This entry lists 31 T cell receptor beta chains sequenced from one sample in a study of metastatic and nonmetastatic thyroid tumors. Patients underwent thyroid surgery, and none had received any treatment before it. TCRdb re-called the PCR reads through MiXCR. The sample consists of 35,000 to 50,000 clones, less than 20% of them appearing once. Sequencing input: tumor tissue. The receptors originated from a female donor with papillary thyroid cancer or a benign thyroid nodule (not recorded which). Some clones in this sample may be carry-over from other donors' samples.

This clone was counted a single time. The chain recombines TRBV4-2 with TRBJ1-5; D call uncertain. The V gene lost 0 bases and the J gene lost 4 bases, with 7 bases spanning the gap. The CDR3 contains 14 residues. The germline V gene encodes CDR1 LGHNA and CDR2 YNFKEQ. The CDR3 DNA reads as TGTGCCAGCAGCCAAGATTGGGGTAATCAGCCCCAGCATTTT. Protein sequence: CASSQDWGNQPQHF.

At least ten counts were recorded for this clone. This chain links TRBV11-2 with TRBJ2-1; 12 bases map to TRBD2. Germline assignment: CDR1 SGHAT and CDR2 FQNNGV. This CDR3 has 16 residues. V was clipped by 5 bases and J by 4 bases; unmatched bases: 6. Written as DNA, the CDR3 is TGTGCCAGCAGCCCCAGACTAGCGGGAGCGTACAATGAGCAGTTCTTC. Translated: CASSPRLAGAYNEQFF.

The V and J genes are TRBV12-3 or TRBV12-4 and TRBJ2-3, with 12 bases lining up with TRBD2. The CDR3 has 16 amino acids. The ends lost 3 bases at V and 2 bases at J; junction bases unmatched: 3. The CDR3 DNA reads TGTGCCAGCAGTTTTAGACTAGCGGGGGACACAGATACGCAGTATTTT. Translation: CASSFRLAGDTDTQYF.

Note on this clone: An end of the junction does not agree with germline; a read error may underlie this. The V and J genes are TRBV20-1 and TRBJ1-5; TRBD1 agrees at 7 bases. The CDR3 covers 16 residues. Germline V CDR1 and CDR2: DFQATT, SNEGSKA (reference sequence). CDR3 amino acids: CIASGRQGFSTQPQHF. CDR3 sequence (DNA): TGCATTGCTAGTGGGCGACAGGGCTTTAGTACTCAGCCCCAGCATTTT.

This clone was recorded at least ten times. The genes are TRBV28 and TRBJ2-7, with 10 bases aligning to TRBD2. V was clipped by 5 bases and J by 1 base; unmatched bases: 5. Germline CDR1 MDHEN, CDR2 SYDVKM. The length of the CDR3 is 15 residues. The CDR3 DNA sequence: TGTGCCAGCAGTCGACTAGCGGGTACTTCCTACGAGCAGTACTTC. Amino acids: CASSRLAGTSYEQYF.

This clone has ten or more counts. The chain employs TRBV28 and TRBJ1-2; D not resolved. Germline V gene lookup returns CDR1 MDHEN and CDR2 SYDVKM. V was clipped by 6 bases and J by 4 bases, with 12 bases between them. The CDR3 sequence is 13 residues long. CDR3 in DNA: TGTGCCAGCAGACCAGCCGACACCTATGGCTACACCTTC. This codes for CASRPADTYGYTF.

In nucleotides, the CDR3 is TGTGCCAGCAGCCAGCTAGCGGGAGAGTTCGGGGAGCTGTTTTTT. Encoded protein: CASSQLAGEFGELFF. The chain combines TRBV4-2 with TRBJ2-2; TRBD2 matches at 10 bases. V lost 3 bases and J lost 7; bases outside the gene matches: 5. From germline, CDR1 is LGHNA and CDR2 YNFKEQ. The CDR3 is 15 amino acids.

This clone came up many times. V gene TRBV20-1 combines with J gene TRBJ1-5; a possible D gene is TRBD1 (5 bases). Germline V gene sequence: CDR1 DFQATT, CDR2 SNEGSKA (reference sequence). Trimming left V 0 bases short and J 1 base short, with 13 bases between. The CDR3 runs 16 residues. CDR3 loop: CSARDGGGVSNQPQHF. The CDR3 DNA reads TGCAGTGCTAGAGATGGCGGGGGGGTGAGCAATCAGCCCCAGCATTTT.

This clone was counted ten times or more. This chain links TRBV19 with TRBJ2-2; 11 bases fit TRBD2. CDR1 and CDR2 (germline): LNHDA, SQIVND (reference sequence). The CDR3 spans 16 residues. V was pared by 3 bases and J by 7 bases, with 7 bases of the junction left unmatched. This CDR3 reads CASSMTSGIWGGELFF. CDR3 DNA sequence: TGTGCCAGTAGTATGACTAGCGGGATCTGGGGCGGGGAGCTGTTTTTT.

This clone was seen a few times. A much larger clone lies one base from this, so it may be a read error. The identical CDR3 is also encoded by other nucleotide sequences in the sample. The rearrangement uses TRBV12-3 or TRBV12-4 and TRBJ1-4; maybe TRBD1 (5 bases). The CDR3 contains 14 residues. CDR3 sequence reads: CASSPGGANEKLFF. DNA for the CDR3: TGTGCCAGCAGCCCCGGGGGTGCTAATGAGAAACTGTTTTTT.

Details on this clone: One base away lies a much larger clone, so this may be a sequencing read error. The chain is built from TRBV9 and TRBJ2-3; 9 positions agree with TRBD2. CDR1 and CDR2 from the germline V gene are SGDLS and YYNGEE. This CDR3 is 15 amino acids long. The DNA for the CDR3 is TGTTCCAGCAGTGGCGGGAGGGGGACGGGAGATACGCAGTATTTT. Amino acid sequence: CSSSGGRGTGDTQYF. Full variable domain (outside the CDR3, taken from reference TRBV9 and TRBJ2-3): DSGVTQTPKHLITATGQRVTLRCSPRSGDLSVYWYQQSLDQGLQFLIQYYNGEERAKGNILERFSAQQFPDLHSELNLSSLELGDSALYFCSSSGGRGTGDTQYFGPGTRLTVL.

This clone was seen repeatedly, ten times or more. The germline gene is not matched at one end of the junction; a read error may be the cause. V is TRBV19 and J is TRBJ2-7; TRBD1 matches at 7 bases. Germline CDR1 and CDR2: LNHDA and SQIVND (reference sequence). CDR3 length: 15 amino acids. The CDR3 reads CASSIVETGSSEQYF. CDR3 bases: TGTGCCAGTAGTATAGTGGAGACAGGGTCCTCCGAGCAGTACTTC. The entire variable domain, with the rest obtained from reference TRBV19 and TRBJ2-7, is as follows: DGGITQSPKYLFRKEGQNVTLSCEQNLNHDAMYWYRQDPGQGLRLIYYSQIVNDFQKGDIAEGYSVSREKKESFPLTVTSAQKNPTAFYLCASSIVETGSSEQYFGPGTRLTVT.

This clone was seen repeatedly, ten times or more. The chain combines TRBV4-1 with TRBJ1-5, with D perhaps TRBD1 (5 bases). V was pared by 6 bases and J by 2 bases, with 11 bases between. The germline V gene has CDR1 MGHRA and CDR2 YSYEKL. The CDR3 loop spans 14 amino acids. The CDR3 DNA is TGCGCCAGCAGTCAACCGGGGGGCAATCAGCCCCAGCATTTT. This codes for CASSQPGGNQPQHF.

With respect to this clone: A much larger clone lies one base from this, so it may be a read error. The J gene is TRBJ1-4, the V gene TRBV6-5; a weak D match, TRBD1 (5 bases). The CDR3 contains 14 residues. The V end was cut by 4 bases, the J end by 5 bases, with 11 bases between. In germline, CDR1 is MNHEY, CDR2 SVGAGI. The CDR3 DNA reads TGTGCCAGCAGTTGCTTACAGGAAAATGAAAAACTGTTTTTT. This translates into CASSCLQENEKLFF.

This clone rates as medium-sized (0.01 to 0.1%). The V call is TRBV6-1, the J call TRBJ1-2; D is unresolved. Trimming took 6 bases from V and 2 from J, leaving 10 bases between them. Germline V gives CDR1 MNHNS, CDR2 SASEGT. The CDR3 has 13 residues. Written as DNA, the CDR3 is TGTGCCAGCAGCCCCGGACTCAACTATGGCTACACCTTC. The encoded protein is CASSPGLNYGYTF.

This clone occurred a few times. A much bigger clone sits one base away, suggesting this may be a read error. This chain joins TRBV20-1 and TRBJ2-3, with 11 bases identical to TRBD2. The CDR3 contains 17 residues. Germline V gives CDR1 DFQATT, CDR2 SNEGSKA (reference sequence). CDR3 residues: CSAPGTSGRTMPDTRYF. CDR3 sequence (DNA): TGCAGTGCTCCCGGGACTAGCGGAAGAACTATGCCAGATACGCGGTATTTT.

This chain joins TRBV25-1 and TRBJ1-1, with D uncertain. From germline, CDR1 is MGHDK and CDR2 SYGVNS. Deletions cut 6 bases from V and 0 bases from J, with 8 bases between. This CDR3 has 13 amino acids. The CDR3 loop is CASSIDLNTEAFF. CDR3 nucleotide sequence: TGTGCCAGCAGCATAGACCTGAACACTGAAGCTTTCTTT.

In this sample, this clone turned up many times. The genes are TRBV12-3 or TRBV12-4 and TRBJ2-6; D is unclear. Trimming removed 3 bases at V and 6 bases at J, with 9 bases between. CDR3 length: 14 amino acids. CDR3 coding DNA: TGTGCCAGCAGTTTCTTCAGGATGGCCAACGTCCTGACTTTC. Translated, it gives CASSFFRMANVLTF.

This clone was recorded at least ten times. The chain joins TRBV6-6 to TRBJ2-3; D might be TRBD1 (5 bases). From germline, CDR1 is MNHNY and CDR2 SVGAGI (reference sequence). Trimming took off 2 bases at V and 10 bases at J, with 10 bases between the two ends. The CDR3 sequence is 12 residues long. CDR3 nucleotide sequence: TGTGCCAGCAGTTACACTGGACAAGCGCAGTATTTT. Translated: CASSYTGQAQYF.

This clone came up a few times. Just one base apart from a much larger clone, this may be a read error. The J gene is TRBJ2-5, the V gene TRBV28, with D unclear. The germline gives CDR1 MDHEN, CDR2 SYDVKM. This CDR3 has 12 amino acids. DNA of the CDR3: TGTGCCATCAGTGCGACCCAAGAGACCCAGTACTTC. Translated, it gives CAISATQETQYF.

This clone was seen repeatedly, ten times or more. The V call is TRBV15, the J call TRBJ2-7; 11 nucleotides match TRBD2. CDR1 is LNHNV and CDR2 is YYDKDF in the germline V gene (reference sequence). The CDR3 loop spans 18 amino acids. V lost 5 bases, J lost 3 bases, and 15 bases stayed unmatched. CDR3 residues: CATSPDLATGTSGYEQYF. CDR3 DNA: TGTGCCACCAGCCCTGACCTAGCAACCGGGACTAGCGGCTACGAGCAGTACTTC.

This clone occurred a few times. The DNA is omitted, as the CDR3 cannot be located on it reliably, and the CDR3 follows TCRdb's listing. The V and J genes are TRBV2 and TRBJ1-6. The CDR3 has 16 residues if both end residues are counted. Per the germline V gene, CDR1 is SNHLY and CDR2 is FYNNEI. CDR3 residues: CSSSTSLSSYNSPLHF.

In this sample, this clone turned up a few times. The chain joins TRBV7-3 to TRBJ2-7; 8 bases agree with TRBD2. CDR1 is SGHTA, CDR2 FQGTGA, per germline. Trimming at V came to 1 base and at J to 6 bases, leaving 11 bases not matched to a gene. The CDR3 is 16 residues long. CDR3 sequence reads: CASSLNGGRPGGEQYF. The DNA of the CDR3 is TGTGCCAGCAGCTTAAACGGCGGGAGGCCGGGGGGCGAGCAGTACTTC.

This clone appeared many times. The J gene is TRBJ2-5, the V gene TRBV7-9, with D possibly being TRBD1 (5 bases). Trimming pared 5 bases from V and 7 bases from J, leaving 8 bases between. CDR1 is SEHNR and CDR2 is FQNEAQ in the germline V gene (reference sequence). The CDR3 totals 11 residues. CDR3 amino acids: CASSPQGTQYF. CDR3 DNA: TGTGCCAGCAGCCCCCAGGGGACCCAGTACTTC.

This clone was observed many times. The chain uses TRBV6-1 and TRBJ2-4, with D possibly TRBD2 on 6 matching bases. Germline CDR1 is MNHNS and CDR2 is SASEGT. Deletions cut 2 bases from V and 3 bases from J, with 8 bases between. The length of the CDR3 is 14 residues. The CDR3: CASSEWGVKNIQYF. DNA of the CDR3: TGTGCCAGCAGTGAATGGGGGGTCAAAAACATTCAGTACTTC.

There are many counts of this clone. This chain uses TRBV11-2 with TRBJ1-4, with 7 nucleotides matching TRBD1. CDR1 SGHAT and CDR2 FQNNGV come from the germline V gene. The CDR3 has 15 amino acids. The V segment lost 6 bases and the J segment 11 bases; nucleotides outside the gene matches: 15. The CDR3 is CASSSLRGQIDKLFF. CDR3 DNA sequence: TGTGCCAGCAGTTCCTTGAGGGGACAGATAGACAAACTGTTTTTT.

This clone has just one count. The CDR3: CSARDIKSPGHQETQYF. CDR3 in DNA: TGCAGTGCTAGAGATATCAAGTCACCGGGACATCAAGAGACCCAGTACTTC. J is TRBJ2-5 and V is TRBV20-1; D perhaps matches TRBD1 (6 bases). Germline-derived CDR1 and CDR2 are DFQATT and SNEGSKA (reference sequence). With 0 bases removed from V and 2 bases from J, the gap between germline ends came to 19 bases. The CDR3 length is 17 residues.

This clone was found many times. The V and J genes are TRBV6-2 or TRBV6-3 and TRBJ1-6; no reliable D call. This CDR3 is 11 amino acids long. Trimming cost V 4 bases and J 14 bases, with 9 bases left between them. Germline assignment: CDR1 MNHEY and CDR2 SVGEGT. In nucleotides, the CDR3 is TGTGCCAGCAGTTTCGATACAACCCTCCACTTT. Translating gives CASSFDTTLHF.

At least ten counts were recorded for this clone. The chain employs TRBV9 and TRBJ1-4; 7 bases map to TRBD1. The CDR3 contains 15 residues. V lost 4 bases to trimming and J lost 8 bases; unmatched junction nucleotides: 11. In germline, CDR1 is SGDLS, CDR2 YYNGEE. Here the CDR3 reads CASSKGIQGGEKLFF. The CDR3 nucleotides are TGTGCCAGCAGCAAGGGGATTCAAGGGGGCGAAAAACTGTTTTTT.

Ten or more counts support this clone. The chain links TRBV7-2 to TRBJ2-3; TRBD2 is a possible D gene (6 bases). Trimming pared 11 bases from V and 6 bases from J, leaving 15 bases between. Germline V gene sequence: CDR1 SGHTA, CDR2 FQGNSA. CDR3 size: 12 residues. CDR3: CAAAGTWDTQYF. The CDR3, as DNA: TGTGCCGCGGCGGGAACCTGGGATACGCAGTATTTT.

This clone was detected ten times or more. This chain links TRBV28 with TRBJ1-4; no reliable D call. The ends were cut back, 7 bases at V and 0 bases at J, with 9 bases in the middle. This CDR3 has 14 residues. The germline CDR1 and CDR2 sequences are MDHEN and SYDVKM. Here the CDR3 DNA reads TGTGCCAGCACCGCGACCTCAACTAATGAAAAACTGTTTTTT. It translates to CASTATSTNEKLFF.